Listed here are 8 T cell receptor beta chains from one sample, sequenced in a study of blood T cell repertoires in COVID-19. Profiling relied on immunoSEQ multiplex PCR, and the TCRdb table lists in-frame clones only, not all of them. The data hold 200,000 to 300,000 clones, with around four fifths observed a single time. The sample was peripheral blood. The receptors stem from a man aged 50-59 years with acute or convalescent COVID-19.

This chain connects TRBV5-1 to TRBJ2-2, with D possibly being TRBD1 (6 bases). Trimming cost V 2 bases and J 0 bases, with 11 bases left between them. CDR1 and CDR2 from the germline V gene are SGHRS and YFSETQ. The CDR3 sequence is 16 residues long. The CDR3 is CASSFQTGANTGELFF. The DNA for the CDR3 is TGCGCCAGCAGCTTTCAGACAGGCGCGAACACCGGGGAGCTGTTTTTT.

V and J are TRBV9 and TRBJ1-1; D remains ambiguous. CDR1 is SGDLS, CDR2 YYNGEE, per germline. Trimming shortened V by 4 bases and J by 5 bases, and 15 bases separated the two germline ends. CDR3 size: 14 residues. The CDR3 nucleotides read TGTGCCAGCAGCTCCGCCTTAGACAAAACTGAAGCTTTCTTT. Translating it yields CASSSALDKTEAFF.

V usage is TRBV5-1 and J usage is TRBJ1-2, with D possibly being TRBD1 (6 bases). This CDR3 is built from 13 residues. Germline loops: CDR1 SGHRS, CDR2 YFSETQ. Trimming cost V 6 bases and J 6 bases, with 15 bases left between them. CDR3 amino acids: CASTFRGGDGYTF. In nucleotides, the CDR3 is TGCGCCAGCACATTCAGGGGAGGGGATGGCTACACCTTC.

The chain recombines TRBV5-4 with TRBJ2-2; 10 nucleotides align to TRBD2. The CDR3 is made up of 17 amino acids. Looked up from germline, CDR1 is SGHNT and CDR2 is YYREEE (reference sequence). After removal of 0 bases from V and 4 bases from J, the junction contained 6 bases not matched to a gene. CDR3 sequence: CASSLVSSGSLTGELFF. CDR3 sequence (DNA): TGTGCCAGCAGCTTGGTTTCTAGCGGGAGTCTCACCGGGGAGCTGTTTTTT. The whole variable domain, filled in from reference TRBV5-4 and TRBJ2-2, reads ETGVTQSPTHLIKTRGQQVTLRCSSQSGHNTVSWYQQALGQGPQFIFQYYREEENGRGNFPPRFSGLQFPNYSSELNVNALELDDSALYLCASSLVSSGSLTGELFFGEGSRLTVL.

A few counts support this clone. The chain carries TRBV5-1 and TRBJ2-7, with 8 bases lining up with TRBD1. Looked up from germline, CDR1 is SGHRS and CDR2 is YFSETQ. J gave up 4 bases and V 6 bases, and 15 bases lay outside the gene matches. This CDR3 contains 16 residues. The CDR3 loop is CASTEMSGGFAYEQYF. CDR3 bases: TGCGCCAGCACAGAAATGTCAGGGGGCTTCGCATACGAGCAGTACTTC.

This clone showed up many times. The same CDR3 arises from other DNA sequences in this sample as well. The chain combines TRBV18 with TRBJ2-7; the D gene is possibly TRBD2 (5 bases). The V end was cut by 2 bases, the J end by 0 bases, with 5 bases between. CDR1 is KGHSH and CDR2 is LQKENI in the germline V gene. This CDR3 spans 13 amino acids. The CDR3 reads CASSPGSSYEQYF. CDR3 DNA sequence: TGTGCCAGCTCACCAGGGAGCTCCTACGAGCAGTACTTC.

V and J are TRBV28 and TRBJ1-1, with D possibly being TRBD1 (6 bases). From germline, CDR1 is MDHEN and CDR2 SYDVKM. The CDR3 totals 16 residues. V was pared by 3 bases and J by 3 bases, with 17 bases between. The CDR3 here is CASSFRGELMHTEAFF. The CDR3 region has the DNA TGTGCCAGCAGTTTCAGGGGTGAATTGATGCACACTGAAGCTTTCTTT.

This chain connects TRBV12-5 to TRBJ2-1; TRBD1 matches 7 bases. The V and J ends lost 6 bases and 7 bases, in that order; junction bases with no gene match: 6. Germline-derived CDR1 and CDR2 are LGHNT and FRNRAP. The CDR3 extends over 13 amino acids. The CDR3: CASGQTGQNEQFF. In DNA form, the CDR3 reads TGTGCTAGTGGACAGACAGGGCAGAATGAGCAGTTCTTC.